Listed below are T cell receptor beta chains from one sample, sequenced in a study of Graves' ophthalmopathy and Graves' hyperthyroidism. TCRdb ran MiXCR on the multiplex PCR reads and lists one entry per CDR3 protein. The table has roughly 220,000 distinct CDR3 sequences, 45% to 55% seen once. The sequenced sample consisted of peripheral blood. Receptors were obtained from an adult man with Graves' ophthalmopathy. Both conserved end residues are trimmed from each CDR3. A D gene is named only where the DNA matches it firmly. The size field is filled for only some rows; it gives once, few, many or a size class.

d_call,j_call,cdr3_length,v_call,clone_size,cdr3_aa
TRBD1,TRBJ2-1,14,TRBV7-9,NA,AISEPGTGGYNEQF
NA,TRBJ2-5,12,TRBV12-3/TRBV12-4,NA,ASSLYRARETQY
NA,TRBJ1-1,11,TRBV7-8,NA,ASSLLIGTEAF
TRBD1,TRBJ1-1,15,TRBV10-3,NA,AISEGTGIGADTEAF
TRBD1,TRBJ2-2,15,TRBV24-1,few,ATSDRTGKGHTGELF
NA,TRBJ2-7,9,TRBV6-1,NA,ASSDRGGEN
NA,TRBJ1-6,13,TRBV15,NA,ATSRDRLKNSPLH
NA,TRBJ1-4,13,TRBV3-1,few,ASSQTDRANEKLF
TRBD2,TRBJ2-7,14,TRBV11-2,NA,ASSLVAGGMTYEQY
NA,TRBJ1-4,11,TRBV2,few,ASSFARDEKLF